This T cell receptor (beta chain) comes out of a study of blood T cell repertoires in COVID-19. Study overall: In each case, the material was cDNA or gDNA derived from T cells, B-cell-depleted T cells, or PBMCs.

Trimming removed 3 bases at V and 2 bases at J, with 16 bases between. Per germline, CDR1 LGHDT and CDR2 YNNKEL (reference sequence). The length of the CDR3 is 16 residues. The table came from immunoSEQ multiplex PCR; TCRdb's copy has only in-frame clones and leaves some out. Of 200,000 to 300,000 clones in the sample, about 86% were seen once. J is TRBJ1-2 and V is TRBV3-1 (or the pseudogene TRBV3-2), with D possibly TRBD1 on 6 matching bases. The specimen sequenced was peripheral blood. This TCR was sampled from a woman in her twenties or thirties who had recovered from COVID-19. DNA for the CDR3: TGTGCCAGCAGCCACGAACGGCAGGGGCAAAACTATGGCTACACCTTC. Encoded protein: CASSHERQGQNYGYTF.